The source of this T cell receptor beta chain is a study of OX40 agonist ivuxolimab in advanced cancers. The overall study: Checkpoint inhibitors had been given previously to roughly 40% of patients. General study points: A proportion of nonresponders additionally exhibited low normalized T-cell clonal expansion. Antigen specificity was not determined for the expanded peripheral T cells.

Profiling relied on immunoSEQ multiplex PCR, and the TCRdb table lists in-frame clones only, not all of them. This table has 35,000 to 40,000 clones, around 86% appearing once. In regard to this clone: Its antigen is unidentified.

This CDR3 comprises 15 residues. Germline V gives CDR1 SEHNR, CDR2 FQNEAQ (reference sequence). V dropped 5 bases and J dropped 0 bases, with 14 bases sitting between them. The clonotype was recovered from an adult with an advanced solid tumor such as melanoma, head and neck, liver or kidney cancer. The chain has TRBV7-9 and TRBJ2-7; D possibly corresponds to TRBD1 (6 bases). Here the sequenced sample was CD4+ or CD8+ T cells sorted from blood, taken in a trial of the OX40 agonist ivuxolimab. CDR3 DNA sequence: TGTGCCAGCAGCCAAATCACAGGGACCTCCTACGAGCAGTACTTC. Its translation: CASSQITGTSYEQYF.